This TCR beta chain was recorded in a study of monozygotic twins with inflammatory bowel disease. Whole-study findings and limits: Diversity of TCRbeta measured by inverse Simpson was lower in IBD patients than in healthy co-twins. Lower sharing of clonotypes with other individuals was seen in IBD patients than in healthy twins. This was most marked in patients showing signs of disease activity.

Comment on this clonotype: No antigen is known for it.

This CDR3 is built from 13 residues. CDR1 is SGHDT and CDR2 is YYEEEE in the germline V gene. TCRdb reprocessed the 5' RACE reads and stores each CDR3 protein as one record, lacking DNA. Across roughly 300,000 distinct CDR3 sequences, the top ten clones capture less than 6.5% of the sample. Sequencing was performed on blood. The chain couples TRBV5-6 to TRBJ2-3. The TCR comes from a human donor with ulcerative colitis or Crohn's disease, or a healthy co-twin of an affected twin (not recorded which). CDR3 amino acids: CASSQHTTDTQYF.